The 27 T cell receptor beta chains below all came from one sample that was sequenced in a study of T cell responses to AZD1222 COVID-19 vaccine. Libraries were prepared by immunoSEQ multiplex PCR; TCRdb keeps only in-frame clonotypes and omits some of them. The sample consists of fewer than 100,000 clones, around 88% of them appearing once. The specimen was peripheral blood, collected 28 days after the second AZD1222 dose. These receptors all come from an adult who received the AZD1222 COVID-19 vaccine.

This clone was picked up a small number of times. V and J are TRBV10-3 and TRBJ1-4; possible D gene TRBD1, 5 bases. The germline gives CDR1 ENHRY, CDR2 SYGVKD. The CDR3 consists of 17 residues. V was shortened by 0 bases and J by 7 bases, with 18 bases between the two germline ends. The DNA of the CDR3 is TGTGCCATCAGTGAGTCAGATAGAGCGGCAGGGAGTGAAAAACTGTTTTTT. Translated, it gives CAISESDRAAGSEKLFF.

The genes are TRBV7-2 and TRBJ1-2; 9 bases line up with TRBD1. CDR3 length: 16 amino acids. Germline V lookup: CDR1 SGHTA, CDR2 FQGNSA. Germline trimming cut 5 bases from V and 4 bases from J; bases unmatched to any gene: 11. CDR3 nucleotide sequence: TGTGCCAGCAGCCCCCAGGGCACAGGGGGCATCTATGGCTACACCTTC. Its translation: CASSPQGTGGIYGYTF.

The J gene is TRBJ2-2, the V gene TRBV15, with 9 bases identical to TRBD1. Germline V gives CDR1 LNHNV, CDR2 YYDKDF (reference sequence). CDR3 length: 16 amino acids. V was clipped by 0 bases and J by 7 bases; unmatched bases: 6. The CDR3 DNA reads TGTGCCACCAGCAGAGAAGTGGGGACAGGGTTCGGGGAGCTGTTTTTT. Its protein is CATSREVGTGFGELFF.

This clone was seen once. The rearrangement joins TRBV2 to TRBJ1-1, with D possibly being TRBD1 (6 bases). V was shortened by 5 bases and J by 11 bases, with 15 bases between the two germline ends. This CDR3 region has 12 residues. From germline, CDR1 is SNHLY and CDR2 FYNNEI. CDR3 sequence: CASSSTGIWAFF. The DNA for the CDR3 is TGTGCCAGCAGTTCTACAGGGATTTGGGCTTTCTTT.

The CDR3 DNA is TGTGCCAGCAGCCAAGGAAACGGGGGAGTCTACGAGCAGTACTTC. Translated, it gives CASSQGNGGVYEQYF. This chain uses TRBV3-1 (or the pseudogene TRBV3-2) with TRBJ2-7; perhaps TRBD2 as D (6 bases). Germline V CDR1 and CDR2: LGHDT, YNNKEL (reference sequence). Trimming stripped 1 base from V and 3 bases from J, with 13 bases between. The CDR3 contains 15 residues.

This clone was observed a handful of times. The rearrangement links TRBV6-2 or TRBV6-3 to TRBJ1-2; 8 nucleotides line up with TRBD1. This CDR3 has 15 residues. V lost 5 bases and J lost 7; bases outside the gene matches: 12. Germline values: CDR1 MNHEY, CDR2 SVGEGT. The CDR3, as DNA: TGTGCCAGCAGTCTAGACGGACAGGGCTCACGTGGCTACACCTTC. Its translation is CASSLDGQGSRGYTF.

This clone was seen once. The chain carries TRBV18 and TRBJ2-2; D unresolved. CDR3 length: 16 amino acids. V lost 1 base, J lost 0 bases, and 9 bases lay in between. Germline V lookup: CDR1 KGHSH, CDR2 LQKENI. CDR3 nucleotide sequence: TGTGCCAGCTCACCACGGCCGCTAACGAACACCGGGGAGCTGTTTTTT. This translates into CASSPRPLTNTGELFF.

V gene TRBV24-1 combines with J gene TRBJ2-1, with D hard to call. The CDR3 is made up of 15 amino acids. Per the germline V gene, CDR1 is KGHDR and CDR2 is SFDVKD. V gave up 9 bases and J gave up 0 bases, with 14 bases separating them. CDR3 sequence (DNA): TGTGCCACCTCTGACCATCAGCCCTCCTACAATGAGCAGTTCTTC. This codes for CATSDHQPSYNEQFF.

This sequence joins TRBV19 and TRBJ2-4; D remains unclear. CDR3 length equals 14 residues. Trimming left V 3 bases short and J 1 base short, with 7 bases between. CDR1 is LNHDA, CDR2 SQIVND, per germline (reference sequence). The CDR3 DNA follows: TGTGCCAGTAGTATTGATAGCGCCAAAAACATTCAGTACTTC. Its translation is CASSIDSAKNIQYF.

This chain joins TRBV7-2 and TRBJ1-1, with D perhaps TRBD1 (6 bases). The V gene lost 5 bases and the J gene lost 0 bases, with 10 bases spanning the gap. Germline V gene data show CDR1 as SGHTA and CDR2 as FQGNSA. The CDR3 runs 14 residues. CDR3 loop: CASSRDTMNTEAFF. Written as DNA, the CDR3 is TGTGCCAGCAGCCGGGACACGATGAACACTGAAGCTTTCTTT.

This clone was detected only once. This chain uses TRBV28 with TRBJ2-7; the match to TRBD1 covers 7 bases. Germline assignment: CDR1 MDHEN and CDR2 SYDVKM. The CDR3 consists of 15 residues. The junction had 8 bases not matched to a gene; V was cut back by 4 bases and J by 2 bases. The chain's CDR3 is CASSSTGTDTYEQYF. The DNA of the CDR3 is TGTGCCAGCAGTTCAACCGGGACAGACACCTACGAGCAGTACTTC.

The chain combines TRBV6-5 with TRBJ2-1, with 9 positions matching TRBD2. With V trimmed by 5 bases and J by 5 bases, 7 bases remained unmatched. The CDR3 covers 15 residues. CDR1 MNHEY and CDR2 SVGAGI come from the germline V gene. CDR3 DNA sequence: TGTGCCAGCAGTACAGGGCTAGCGGGGAACAATGAGCAGTTCTTC. Its protein is CASSTGLAGNNEQFF.

This chain connects TRBV27 to TRBJ2-3; 10 nucleotides line up with TRBD2. J gave up 6 bases and V 5 bases, and 11 bases lay outside the gene matches. Germline V gene sequence: CDR1 MNHEY, CDR2 SMNVEV (reference sequence). The CDR3 consists of 16 residues. The CDR3 DNA is TGTGCCAGCAGTGCCAGAGCGGGGGGGGGTTTCGATACGCAGTATTTT. Amino acids: CASSARAGGGFDTQYF.

The gene calls are TRBV9 and TRBJ2-3; 8 nucleotides line up with TRBD1. The V gene's germline CDR1 is SGDLS and CDR2 YYNGEE. Losses at the gene ends were 0 bases for V and 2 bases for J; bases not matched to a gene: 5. There are 16 residues in the CDR3. The chain's CDR3 is CASSVVGTGHTDTQYF. CDR3 nucleotide sequence: TGTGCCAGCAGCGTAGTAGGGACAGGACACACAGATACGCAGTATTTT.

The V gene is TRBV28, the J gene TRBJ2-7; TRBD1 agrees at 7 bases. V gave up 5 bases and J gave up 2 bases; unmatched junction bases: 6. The germline V gene has CDR1 MDHEN and CDR2 SYDVKM. This CDR3 contains 14 residues. CDR3 sequence reads: CASSTQGVPYEQYF. Written as DNA, the CDR3 is TGTGCCAGCAGTACGCAGGGGGTCCCCTACGAGCAGTACTTC.

The chain combines TRBV7-2 with TRBJ1-1; a weak D match, TRBD1 (5 bases). From germline, CDR1 is SGHTA and CDR2 FQGNSA. The CDR3 sequence is 13 residues long. V was pared by 8 bases and J by 0 bases, with 10 bases between. DNA of the CDR3: TGTGCCAGCGGGCAGGGAATGAACACTGAAGCTTTCTTT. Amino acids: CASGQGMNTEAFF.

The chain employs TRBV7-2 and TRBJ2-7, with 7 bases identical to TRBD2. CDR3 length equals 15 residues. CDR1 and CDR2 (germline): SGHTA, FQGNSA. Trimming cost V 1 base and J 3 bases; bases outside gene matches: 6. CDR3 sequence (DNA): TGTGCCAGCAGCTTAGGGGGAGGGAACAGCTACGAGCAGTACTTC. This gives the protein CASSLGGGNSYEQYF.

With respect to this clone: This CDR3 is also generated by other DNA sequences in the sample. The gene calls are TRBV11-2 and TRBJ2-7; D not certain. CDR3 size: 14 residues. CDR1 and CDR2 (germline): SGHAT, FQNNGV. Trimming pared 2 bases from V and 1 base from J, leaving 9 bases between. The chain's CDR3 is CASSLRLGSYEQYF. The CDR3 nucleotides are TGTGCCAGCAGCTTACGCCTGGGTTCCTACGAGCAGTACTTC.

The chain joins TRBV6-5 to TRBJ2-1; 7 positions match TRBD2. V was pared by 4 bases and J by 3 bases, with 9 bases of the junction left unmatched. The CDR3 has 16 amino acids. Germline lookup yields CDR1 MNHEY and CDR2 SVGAGI. CDR3 region: CASSSGGGLIYNEQFF. The CDR3 DNA reads as TGTGCCAGCAGTTCTGGGGGGGGGTTAATCTACAATGAGCAGTTCTTC.

The J gene is TRBJ1-5, the V gene TRBV18, with unresolved D. CDR1 KGHSH and CDR2 LQKENI come from the germline V gene. V gave up 3 bases and J gave up 0 bases, with 12 bases separating them. The length of the CDR3 is 16 residues. CDR3 in amino acids: CASSPSHNYSNQPQHF. The CDR3 DNA reads TGTGCCAGCTCACCTAGTCACAACTATAGCAATCAGCCCCAGCATTTT.

The J gene is TRBJ2-7, the V gene TRBV5-5; 11 bases are a match to TRBD1. Germline CDR1 SGHKS, CDR2 YYEKEE (reference sequence). This CDR3 has 16 amino acids. V trimming: 4 bases; J trimming: 3 bases; junction bases outside the gene matches: 9. CDR3 amino acids: CASSPGGDRGYYEQYF. CDR3 DNA: TGTGCCAGCAGCCCAGGCGGGGACAGGGGGTACTACGAGCAGTACTTC.

The CDR3: CASSFGQGAFNYGYTF. DNA for the CDR3: TGTGCCAGCAGCTTTGGACAGGGGGCTTTTAACTATGGCTACACCTTC. The J gene is TRBJ1-2, the V gene TRBV7-9; 11 nucleotides line up with TRBD1. The V gene end was trimmed by 3 bases and the J gene end by 1 base; junction bases not matched to a gene: 4. Germline CDR1 and CDR2: SEHNR and FQNEAQ (reference sequence). The length of the CDR3 is 16 residues.

The chain links TRBV27 to TRBJ2-2; D perhaps matches TRBD2 (5 bases). The CDR3 runs 16 residues. From germline, CDR1 is MNHEY and CDR2 SMNVEV (reference sequence). Trimming took off 5 bases at V and 7 bases at J, with 20 bases between the two ends. The DNA for the CDR3 is TGTGCCAGCAGTGCGACCGGGAACCTTAACGGCGGGGAGCTGTTTTTT. Its translation is CASSATGNLNGGELFF.

The chain combines TRBV5-8 with TRBJ1-4; the D gene is possibly TRBD1 (6 bases). Germline V gene lookup returns CDR1 SGHTS and CDR2 YDEGEE. The CDR3 is 15 residues long. Trimming left V 0 bases short and J 4 bases short, with 10 bases between. In DNA form, the CDR3 reads TGTGCCAGCAGCTTGGTGAGGGGGAGTAATGAAAAACTGTTTTTT. It translates to CASSLVRGSNEKLFF.

This clone was seen just once. The genes are TRBV6-5 and TRBJ1-2; 8 positions agree with TRBD1. The ends lost 5 bases at V and 6 bases at J; junction bases unmatched: 8. CDR3 length equals 14 residues. Per the germline V gene, CDR1 is MNHEY and CDR2 is SVGAGI. The CDR3 nucleotides are TGTGCCAGCAGTCCGGATTGGACAGGGAATGGCTACACCTTC. It translates to CASSPDWTGNGYTF.

This clone occurred a few times. The J gene is TRBJ1-5, the V gene TRBV7-8, with 7 bases fitting TRBD1. Germline V gene data show CDR1 as SGHVS and CDR2 as FQNEAQ. V was clipped by 3 bases and J by 7 bases; unmatched bases: 9. The CDR3 is 15 residues long. This CDR3 reads CASSLGNRGGQPQHF. CDR3 DNA sequence: TGTGCCAGCAGCTTGGGGAACAGGGGCGGGCAGCCCCAGCATTTT.

V is TRBV19 and J is TRBJ1-2, with 7 nucleotides matching TRBD1. Germline V gene sequence: CDR1 LNHDA, CDR2 SQIVND (reference sequence). CDR3 length: 15 amino acids. The junction had 10 bases not matched to a gene; V was cut back by 9 bases and J by 0 bases. Written as DNA, the CDR3 is TGTGCCAGCCAGACAGGGAGTAGGACTAACTATGGCTACACCTTC. It yields the protein CASQTGSRTNYGYTF.